The 18 T cell receptor beta chains given below trace back to one sample, sequenced in a study of cytomegalovirus exposure and HLA in healthy donors. Primers: 60 Vbeta forward and 13 Jbeta reverse. TCRdb's copy holds only in-frame clones and misses some; the assay was immunoSEQ multiplex PCR. The sample has about 150,000 clones; 73% are singletons. Sequencing was done on a sample of PBMCs. These receptors came from a woman in her late teens or twenties in good health and CMV-seronegative.

The genes are TRBV4-3 and TRBJ2-7; D call uncertain. Trimming shortened V by 0 bases and J by 0 bases, and 9 bases separated the two germline ends. The length of the CDR3 is 15 residues. The germline V gene encodes CDR1 LGHNA and CDR2 YSLEER. The CDR3 sequence: CASSQDSRSSYEQYF. As DNA, the CDR3 is TGCGCCAGCAGCCAAGATAGTCGGAGCTCCTACGAGCAGTACTTC.

This chain connects TRBV28 to TRBJ1-5; D remains unclear. The V end lost 3 bases, the J end lost 5 bases, and 5 bases lay between the germline ends. CDR3 length equals 12 residues. CDR1 is MDHEN, CDR2 SYDVKM, per germline. CDR3: CASSFAYQPQHF. The CDR3 coding sequence is TGTGCCAGCAGTTTCGCGTATCAGCCCCAGCATTTT. Filled out from reference TRBV28 and TRBJ1-5, the complete variable domain reads DVKVTQSSRYLVKRTGEKVFLECVQDMDHENMFWYRQDPGLGLRLIYFSYDVKMKEKGDIPEGYSVSREKKERFSLILESASTNQTSMYLCASSFAYQPQHFGDGTRLSIL.

This chain joins TRBV7-2 and TRBJ1-1, with D maybe TRBD1 (5 bases). V gave up 3 bases and J gave up 7 bases, with 9 bases separating them. The CDR3 contains 12 residues. CDR1 and CDR2 from the germline V gene are SGHTA and FQGNSA. In nucleotides, the CDR3 is TGTGCCAGCAGCTTTGGGGGGGATGAAGCTTTCTTT. Its translation is CASSFGGDEAFF.

The chain uses TRBV5-4 and TRBJ2-1; 7 bases map to TRBD1. The CDR3 is 13 residues long. Germline CDR1 and CDR2: SGHNT and YYREEE (reference sequence). V trimming: 5 bases; J trimming: 4 bases; junction bases outside the gene matches: 3. The CDR3 spells CASSWTGYNEQFF. The CDR3 DNA reads as TGTGCCAGCAGTTGGACAGGATACAATGAGCAGTTCTTC.

The V gene is TRBV7-6, the J gene TRBJ1-1, with D possibly being TRBD1 (6 bases). This CDR3 is 13 amino acids long. CDR1 and CDR2 (germline): SGHVS, FNYEAQ. V was shortened by 3 bases and J by 8 bases, with 13 bases between the two germline ends. In DNA, the CDR3 is TGTGCCAGCAGCTTTCGCAGGGGTACAGAAGCTTTCTTT. It yields the protein CASSFRRGTEAFF.

V usage is TRBV7-8 and J usage is TRBJ1-4; 9 bases align to TRBD1. Trimming took 3 bases from V and 8 from J; bases not matched to a gene: 4. The germline gives CDR1 SGHVS, CDR2 FQNEAQ. The CDR3 consists of 14 residues. CDR3 amino acids: CASSFRDREEKLFF. The CDR3 coding sequence is TGTGCCAGCAGCTTCCGGGACAGGGAAGAAAAACTGTTTTTT.

This clone has more than one count but fewer than ten. This rearrangement joins TRBV28 to TRBJ2-5, with 11 nucleotides matching TRBD2. The trim removed 3 bases at V and 2 bases at J, leaving 8 bases unmatched. This CDR3 has 17 amino acids. CDR1 MDHEN and CDR2 SYDVKM come from the germline V gene. DNA for the CDR3: TGTGCCAGCAGTTTCAGGACTAGCGGGTCCCCGCAAGAGACCCAGTACTTC. It translates to CASSFRTSGSPQETQYF. The full variable domain, with the rest looked up from reference TRBV28 and TRBJ2-5, is DVKVTQSSRYLVKRTGEKVFLECVQDMDHENMFWYRQDPGLGLRLIYFSYDVKMKEKGDIPEGYSVSREKKERFSLILESASTNQTSMYLCASSFRTSGSPQETQYFGPGTRLLVL.

In this sample, this clone turned up a few times. The V call is TRBV4-1, the J call TRBJ2-3; 9 bases fit TRBD2. This CDR3 is 16 amino acids long. Losses at the gene ends were 2 bases for V and 2 bases for J; bases not matched to a gene: 5. Germline V gene data show CDR1 as MGHRA and CDR2 as YSYEKL. CDR3 DNA sequence: TGCGCCAGCAGCCAATCCGGGACTAGCTACACAGATACGCAGTATTTT. Its protein product is CASSQSGTSYTDTQYF.

The chain couples TRBV6-5 to TRBJ2-5; D perhaps matches TRBD1 (5 bases). The CDR3 is 13 residues long. Germline CDR1 reads MNHEY; CDR2 reads SVGAGI. V lost 2 bases and J 4 bases, leaving 8 bases between the germline ends. The CDR3 here is CASSYQGGETQYF. The CDR3 bases are TGTGCCAGCAGTTACCAGGGTGGAGAGACCCAGTACTTC.

This clone was observed once. This chain links TRBV7-6 with TRBJ2-7, with D unresolved. The CDR3 has 15 residues. Looked up from germline, CDR1 is SGHVS and CDR2 is FNYEAQ. Trimming removed 0 bases from V and 2 bases from J, with 11 bases in between. This chain's CDR3 is CASSLARGGAYEQYF. CDR3 bases: TGTGCCAGCAGCTTAGCGCGCGGTGGTGCCTACGAGCAGTACTTC.

The chain has TRBV12-5 and TRBJ2-3; TRBD1 matches 7 bases. Germline CDR1 LGHNT, CDR2 FRNRAP. V lost 7 bases to trimming and J lost 2 bases; unmatched junction nucleotides: 9. The CDR3 length is 15 residues. The CDR3 here is CASARQGIFTDTQYF. The DNA for the CDR3 is TGTGCTAGTGCTAGACAGGGTATTTTCACAGATACGCAGTATTTT.

The chain joins TRBV2 to TRBJ2-5; 7 nucleotides match TRBD1. The CDR3 has 13 residues. The ends lost 4 bases at V and 4 bases at J; junction bases unmatched: 3. The V gene's germline CDR1 is SNHLY and CDR2 FYNNEI. CDR3 sequence: CASSVRDRETQYF. CDR3 DNA: TGTGCCAGCAGTGTCCGGGACAGAGAGACCCAGTACTTC.

This chain connects TRBV6-4 to TRBJ2-7, with D possibly TRBD1 on 5 matching bases. Germline loops: CDR1 MRHNA, CDR2 SNTAGT. Trimming pared 8 bases from V and 0 bases from J, leaving 23 bases between. The CDR3 has 17 residues. The CDR3 nucleotides read TGTGCCAGCGTCCACAGACAGTGCCACCTGAGCTCCTACGAGCAGTACGTC. Translated, it gives CASVHRQCHLSSYEQYV.

This chain links TRBV7-2 with TRBJ1-1; weak D call: TRBD1 (5 bases). Trimming stripped 5 bases from V and 1 base from J, with 8 bases between. The CDR3 is 13 residues long. Germline V gene lookup returns CDR1 SGHTA and CDR2 FQGNSA. CDR3 DNA: TGTGCCAGCAGCCCCCAGGGGAACACTGAAGCTTTCTTT. Translated: CASSPQGNTEAFF. Full variable domain (remainder filled in from reference TRBV7-2 and TRBJ1-1): GAGVSQSPSNKVTEKGKDVELRCDPISGHTALYWYRQSLGQGLEFLIYFQGNSAPDKSGLPSDRFSAERTGGSVSTLTIQRTQQEDSAVYLCASSPQGNTEAFFGQGTRLTVV.

V gene TRBV27 combines with J gene TRBJ2-2; possible D gene TRBD2, 5 bases. Germline-derived CDR1 and CDR2 are MNHEY and SMNVEV (reference sequence). This CDR3 has 16 amino acids. V was clipped by 2 bases and J by 7 bases, with 17 bases between them. As DNA, the CDR3 is TGTGCCAGCAGTTTAGAAACAGTCGTCGAGGGCGGGGAGCTGTTTTTT. Its protein product is CASSLETVVEGGELFF.

The chain carries TRBV4-3 and TRBJ1-5, with TRBD1 identical over 11 bases. This CDR3 region has 16 residues. V dropped 0 bases and J dropped 5; count of bases not matched to a gene: 3. CDR1 LGHNA and CDR2 YSLEER come from the germline V gene. Here the CDR3 reads CASSQDLGQGDQPQHF. The CDR3, as DNA: TGCGCCAGCAGCCAAGATCTGGGACAGGGGGATCAGCCCCAGCATTTT.

The chain joins TRBV2 to TRBJ1-6; 11 bases map to TRBD1. Germline CDR1 reads SNHLY; CDR2 reads FYNNEI. Losses at the gene ends were 6 bases for V and 6 bases for J; bases not matched to a gene: 4. CDR3 length: 15 amino acids. The CDR3 region is CASSGQGAFNSPLHF. The CDR3, as DNA: TGTGCCAGCAGCGGACAGGGGGCGTTTAATTCACCCCTCCACTTT.

In this sample, this clone turned up a few times. The chain uses TRBV10-2 and TRBJ2-1; TRBD2 agrees at 10 bases. Germline V gene lookup returns CDR1 WSHSY and CDR2 SAAADI. The CDR3 is made up of 17 amino acids. V dropped 2 bases and J dropped 4; count of bases not matched to a gene: 8. CDR3 loop: CASSEGSLAGAYNEQFF. For the CDR3, the DNA is TGCGCCAGCAGTGAGGGGAGTCTAGCGGGGGCTTACAATGAGCAGTTCTTC.